Presented here are 32 T cell receptor beta chains from one specimen sequenced in a study of T cell changes during pregnancy in multiple sclerosis. Libraries were prepared by immunoSEQ multiplex PCR; TCRdb keeps only in-frame clonotypes and omits some of them. The profile covers about 40,000 clones, with about 92% appearing a single time and 1.2% taken by the ten largest. The material sequenced was peripheral blood, taken before pregnancy. The receptors stem from a female donor with multiple sclerosis, enrolled in a pregnancy study.

The chain joins TRBV6-6 to TRBJ1-2, with D perhaps matching TRBD1 (6 bases). The CDR3 loop spans 14 amino acids. Germline loops: CDR1 MNHNY, CDR2 SVGAGI (reference sequence). V lost 7 bases and J lost 2, with 14 bases in between. DNA for the CDR3: TGTGCCAGCACCAGGCAGGGGTTAAACTATGGCTACACCTTC. Protein: CASTRQGLNYGYTF.

The rearrangement links TRBV18 to TRBJ2-3; 8 nucleotides line up with TRBD1. This CDR3 has 15 amino acids. In germline, CDR1 is KGHSH, CDR2 LQKENI. The trim removed 3 bases at V and 1 base at J, leaving 3 bases unmatched. The CDR3 loop reads CASSPGQGGTDTQYF. The CDR3 DNA follows: TGTGCCAGCTCACCCGGACAGGGAGGCACAGATACGCAGTATTTT.

The chain carries TRBV7-2 and TRBJ2-2, with D tentatively TRBD1 (5 bases). CDR1 is SGHTA and CDR2 is FQGNSA in the germline V gene. V shed 1 base and J shed 4 bases, with 7 bases lying between them. This CDR3 has 14 residues. The CDR3, as DNA: TGTGCCAGCAGCTTAGGGCAGGGCACCGGGGAGCTGTTTTTT. Its translation is CASSLGQGTGELFF.

This clone was picked up one time. The genes are TRBV2 and TRBJ1-2; D gene unclear. V dropped 7 bases and J dropped 4 bases, with 19 bases sitting between them. This CDR3 has 15 residues. In germline, CDR1 is SNHLY, CDR2 FYNNEI. The CDR3 loop reads CASTRGNEGGYGYTF. DNA of the CDR3: TGTGCCAGCACACGGGGTAACGAGGGCGGCTATGGCTACACCTTC.

CDR3 coding DNA: TGTGCCAGCATCAGAGGCGTAGCTAACTATGGCTACACCTTC. Translated, it gives CASIRGVANYGYTF. This rearrangement joins TRBV6-4 to TRBJ1-2; D not resolved. This CDR3 has 14 amino acids. V shed 7 bases and J shed 0 bases, with 12 bases lying between them. Germline V CDR1 and CDR2: MRHNA, SNTAGT.

The CDR3 DNA reads as TGCGCCAGCAGTGAATCCAGCGGGAGTCAAGAGACCCAGTACTTC. Its translation: CASSESSGSQETQYF. This rearrangement joins TRBV10-1 to TRBJ2-5, with 8 bases lining up with TRBD2. From germline, CDR1 is WNHNN and CDR2 SYGVQD (reference sequence). The CDR3 covers 15 residues. V was pared by 3 bases and J by 2 bases, with 5 bases of the junction left unmatched.

The chain employs TRBV28 and TRBJ2-5, with 11 bases aligning to TRBD2. The V segment lost 7 bases and the J segment 5 bases; nucleotides outside the gene matches: 9. The length of the CDR3 is 15 residues. Germline V gene lookup returns CDR1 MDHEN and CDR2 SYDVKM. The CDR3 DNA reads as TGTGCCAGCACCTCGGAACTAGCGGGAGTGGAGACCCAGTACTTC. Translation gives CASTSELAGVETQYF.

The chain couples TRBV18 to TRBJ2-1, with 11 bases fitting TRBD2. The CDR3 contains 15 residues. Trimming took 3 bases from V and 4 from J; bases not matched to a gene: 2. The germline V gene has CDR1 KGHSH and CDR2 LQKENI. The CDR3 protein is CASSPGLAEYNEQFF. CDR3 DNA sequence: TGTGCCAGCTCACCGGGACTAGCGGAGTACAATGAGCAGTTCTTC.

This clone has more than one count but fewer than ten. The V gene is TRBV5-1, the J gene TRBJ1-5; D gene unclear. There are 15 residues in the CDR3. Germline values: CDR1 SGHRS, CDR2 YFSETQ. V lost 0 bases and J lost 2, with 9 bases in between. CDR3 bases: TGCGCCAGCAGCTTGGGCCCTAAAGGCAATCAGCCCCAGCATTTT. Its protein product is CASSLGPKGNQPQHF.

The V call is TRBV19, the J call TRBJ1-4, with TRBD1 as a possible D gene (5 bases). The CDR3 totals 14 residues. The germline V gene encodes CDR1 LNHDA and CDR2 SQIVND (reference sequence). V was cut by 5 bases and J by 4 bases, with 11 bases left in between. CDR3 amino acids: CASSGHDSNEKLFF. In DNA, the CDR3 is TGTGCCAGTAGTGGACACGACAGTAATGAAAAACTGTTTTTT.

The V call is TRBV23-1, the J call TRBJ2-1; 10 bases map to TRBD2. TRBV23-1 belongs to the ORF category, with a function that is uncertain. V gave up 7 bases and J gave up 8 bases; unmatched junction bases: 11. CDR3 length: 15 amino acids. Here the CDR3 reads CASIWEASGSHEQFF. CDR3 nucleotide sequence: TGCGCCAGCATTTGGGAGGCTAGCGGGAGTCATGAGCAGTTCTTC.

The CDR3 here is CAWSEGTGWDGYTF. The CDR3 DNA reads TGTGCCTGGAGTGAAGGAACAGGGTGGGATGGCTACACCTTC. V gene TRBV30 combines with J gene TRBJ1-2; possibly TRBD1 for D (6 bases). Between the trimmed V and J ends, which lost 1 base and 6 bases, there was a span of 15 bases. This CDR3 spans 14 amino acids. Germline CDR1 GTSNPN, CDR2 SVGIG (reference sequence).

This clone is a singleton in its sample. The chain is built from TRBV19 and TRBJ2-1; the match to TRBD2 covers 9 bases. J gave up 9 bases and V 3 bases, and 15 bases lay outside the gene matches. The CDR3 has 17 amino acids. Germline V gene sequence: CDR1 LNHDA, CDR2 SQIVND (reference sequence). CDR3 protein: CASSILASGNLGGEQFF. The CDR3 bases are TGTGCCAGTAGTATTTTGGCTAGCGGGAATCTTGGGGGTGAGCAGTTCTTC.

This chain connects TRBV4-1 to TRBJ2-7, with 9 nucleotides matching TRBD1. This CDR3 has 15 residues. Germline V gene data show CDR1 as MGHRA and CDR2 as YSYEKL. J gave up 0 bases and V 0 bases, and 0 bases lay outside the gene matches. This CDR3 is CASSQETGGSYEQYF. The DNA of the CDR3 is TGCGCCAGCAGCCAAGAGACAGGGGGCTCCTACGAGCAGTACTTC.

The chain combines TRBV7-2 with TRBJ2-7; TRBD1 agrees at 9 bases. The germline V gene has CDR1 SGHTA and CDR2 FQGNSA. This CDR3 has 15 residues. J was trimmed by 5 bases and V by 3 bases; bases with no gene match: 8. CDR3 sequence (DNA): TGTGCCAGCAGCTTCTCCGGGACAGGGATCGACGAGCAGTACTTC. Its translation is CASSFSGTGIDEQYF.

This chain connects TRBV5-1 to TRBJ2-3; 7 nucleotides align to TRBD2. V was pared by 0 bases and J by 3 bases, with 7 bases of the junction left unmatched. Germline lookup yields CDR1 SGHRS and CDR2 YFSETQ. The CDR3 contains 16 residues. The CDR3 loop reads CASSLGGRAGTDTQYF. The DNA for the CDR3 is TGCGCCAGCAGCTTGGGAGGGAGGGCCGGAACAGATACGCAGTATTTT.

This chain uses TRBV9 with TRBJ2-1; tentative D call: TRBD2 (6 bases). V shed 0 bases and J shed 4 bases, with 20 bases lying between them. The CDR3 runs to 18 residues. CDR1 is SGDLS, CDR2 YYNGEE, per germline. The CDR3 nucleotides read TGTGCCAGCAGCGTAGGCGCCGTAGCGGATCCACCTTACAATGAGCAGTTCTTC. It encodes CASSVGAVADPPYNEQFF. Full variable domain (outside the CDR3, taken from reference TRBV9 and TRBJ2-1): DSGVTQTPKHLITATGQRVTLRCSPRSGDLSVYWYQQSLDQGLQFLIQYYNGEERAKGNILERFSAQQFPDLHSELNLSSLELGDSALYFCASSVGAVADPPYNEQFFGPGTRLTVL.

This clone has a handful of counts. The chain couples TRBV29-1 to TRBJ2-2, with a tentative D call TRBD1 (6 bases). Trimming left V 6 bases short and J 1 base short, with 18 bases between. This CDR3 has 16 amino acids. Per the germline V gene, CDR1 is SQVTM and CDR2 is ANQGSEA. The CDR3 DNA is TGCAGCGTCTCCCCGCAGGGGTCCCTGAACACCGGGGAGCTGTTTTTT. It is translated as CSVSPQGSLNTGELFF.

This clone was seen just once. The chain carries TRBV2 and TRBJ2-7; 8 nucleotides agree with TRBD2. The CDR3 consists of 14 residues. Trimming took 3 bases from V and 3 from J; bases not matched to a gene: 4. CDR1 and CDR2 from the germline V gene are SNHLY and FYNNEI. The CDR3 region is CASSEASGHYEQYF. CDR3 DNA: TGTGCCAGCAGTGAGGCTAGCGGGCACTACGAGCAGTACTTC.

The J gene is TRBJ2-7, the V gene TRBV6-1; 12 nucleotides align to TRBD2. V shed 8 bases, J shed 2 bases, and the junction held 7 bases outside the gene matches. The germline gives CDR1 MNHNS, CDR2 SASEGT. This CDR3 comprises 15 residues. The CDR3 is CASQPLAGGPYEQYF. The CDR3 DNA sequence: TGTGCCAGCCAACCCCTAGCGGGAGGGCCCTACGAGCAGTACTTC.

V gene TRBV4-1 combines with J gene TRBJ1-1; 11 bases agree with TRBD1. The CDR3 length is 15 residues. The J segment lost 10 bases and the V segment lost 3 bases, leaving 10 bases of the junction unmatched. Germline loops: CDR1 MGHRA, CDR2 YSYEKL. This CDR3 reads CASSHPGQGDYGAFF. CDR3 nucleotide sequence: TGCGCCAGCAGCCACCCGGGACAGGGGGATTACGGAGCTTTCTTT.

The genes are TRBV7-3 and TRBJ2-7, with TRBD1 matching 10 bases. The CDR3 runs 13 residues. Trimming removed 5 bases from V and 7 bases from J; junction bases left unmatched: 5. In germline, CDR1 is SGHTA, CDR2 FQGTGA. CDR3 sequence (DNA): TGTGCCAGCAGCCCCGACAGGGGGCGGGAGCAGTACTTC. Encoded protein: CASSPDRGREQYF.

This chain links TRBV2 with TRBJ2-7, with 8 bases identical to TRBD1. CDR3 length: 13 amino acids. The germline V gene has CDR1 SNHLY and CDR2 FYNNEI. Germline trimming cut 6 bases from V and 0 bases from J; bases unmatched to any gene: 1. The CDR3 nucleotides are TGTGCCAGCAGAGGACAGGGCTCCTACGAGCAGTACTTC. Its translation is CASRGQGSYEQYF. Filled out from reference TRBV2 and TRBJ2-7, the complete variable domain reads EPEVTQTPSHQVTQMGQEVILRCVPISNHLYFYWYRQILGQKVEFLVSFYNNEISEKSEIFDDQFSVERPDGSNFTLKIRSTKLEDSAMYFCASRGQGSYEQYFGPGTRLTVT.

The chain has TRBV13 and TRBJ2-3; D possibly corresponds to TRBD2 (6 bases). CDR1 is PRHDT, CDR2 FYEKMQ, per germline (reference sequence). The V end was cut by 2 bases, the J end by 5 bases, with 8 bases between. The CDR3 is 13 amino acids. CDR3 in amino acids: CASSLTSLDTQYF. Here the CDR3 DNA reads TGTGCCAGCAGCTTAACTAGCTTAGATACGCAGTATTTT.

The chain's CDR3 is CASSHGGKRLKETQYF. In DNA, the CDR3 is TGTGCCAGCAGCCATGGGGGCAAAAGACTGAAAGAGACCCAGTACTTC. The V gene is TRBV11-2, the J gene TRBJ2-5; a possible D gene is TRBD1 (6 bases). This CDR3 contains 16 residues. CDR1 and CDR2 (germline): SGHAT, FQNNGV. The ends were cut back, 5 bases at V and 3 bases at J, with 19 bases in the middle.

This chain joins TRBV6-5 and TRBJ2-1; D uncertain. CDR1 is MNHEY and CDR2 is SVGAGI in the germline V gene. The CDR3 extends over 14 amino acids. V gave up 2 bases and J gave up 9 bases, with 14 bases separating them. DNA for the CDR3: TGTGCCAGCAGTTACGCGGTCTTCCAAGTTGAGCAGTTCTTC. Amino acid sequence: CASSYAVFQVEQFF.

The genes are TRBV27 and TRBJ2-1; D may be TRBD1 (6 bases). The germline V gene encodes CDR1 MNHEY and CDR2 SMNVEV (reference sequence). The CDR3 length is 17 residues. The V gene lost 4 bases and the J gene lost 4 bases, with 20 bases spanning the gap. The CDR3 region is CASSSPALQGSYNEQFF. CDR3 sequence (DNA): TGTGCCAGCAGTTCCCCCGCGTTACAGGGCTCATACAATGAGCAGTTCTTC.

J is TRBJ2-5 and V is TRBV7-9, with a possible D match to TRBD2 (6 bases). Trimming cost V 6 bases and J 2 bases, with 13 bases left between them. The CDR3 has 14 amino acids. From germline, CDR1 is SEHNR and CDR2 FQNEAQ (reference sequence). The DNA of the CDR3 is TGTGCCAGCAGACATGCTAGCGTACAAGAGACCCAGTACTTC. Translation gives CASRHASVQETQYF.

V usage is TRBV18 and J usage is TRBJ1-3, with D tentatively TRBD1 (6 bases). Germline values: CDR1 KGHSH, CDR2 LQKENI. The CDR3 is made up of 16 amino acids. V was trimmed by 3 bases and J by 0 bases, leaving 12 bases between them. The CDR3 protein is CASSPLDSSSGNTIYF. CDR3 sequence (DNA): TGTGCCAGCTCACCTTTGGACAGCAGCTCTGGAAACACCATATATTTT.

The chain has TRBV10-1 and TRBJ2-3; 8 nucleotides agree with TRBD2. After removal of 6 bases from V and 5 bases from J, the junction contained 1 base not matched to a gene. Germline CDR1 and CDR2: WNHNN and SYGVQD (reference sequence). This CDR3 contains 12 residues. CDR3 sequence reads: CASRAGVDTQYF. Here the CDR3 DNA reads TGCGCCAGCAGAGCGGGAGTAGATACGCAGTATTTT.

The chain joins TRBV7-9 to TRBJ2-1, with 7 bases identical to TRBD2. V lost 8 bases and J lost 10; bases outside the gene matches: 20. The germline V gene encodes CDR1 SEHNR and CDR2 FQNEAQ (reference sequence). The CDR3 totals 16 residues. In DNA, the CDR3 is TGTGCCAGCGCAAGGACCTCAGCGGGACCCATAAGGGAGCAGTTCTTC. Amino acid sequence: CASARTSAGPIREQFF. Based on the CDR3 plus reference TRBV7-9 and TRBJ2-1, the full variable domain is DTGVSQNPRHKITKRGQNVTFRCDPISEHNRLYWYRQTLGQGPEFLTYFQNEAQLEKSRLLSDRFSAERPKGSFSTLEIQRTEQGDSAMYLCASARTSAGPIREQFFGPGTRLTVL.

This chain links TRBV5-1 with TRBJ2-3; TRBD2 is a possible D gene (5 bases). Germline CDR1 and CDR2: SGHRS and YFSETQ. The length of the CDR3 is 14 residues. Trimming stripped 2 bases from V and 4 bases from J, with 11 bases between. The CDR3 bases are TGCGCCAGCAGCTTATCTCTGGAGGCAGATACGCAGTATTTT. It codes for CASSLSLEADTQYF.